This entry lists 19 T cell receptor beta chains sequenced from one sample in a study of shared clonotypes between healthy human individuals. The naive CD8 subset, CD45RO-negative cells positively selected for CCR7, excluded terminally differentiated effector memory CD45RA+ cells. Measured with immunoSEQ multiplex PCR; TCRdb has only the in-frame clones, and not every one. The sample holds under 1 million clones, over 90% seen once. Sequenced sample: naive CD8+ T cells sorted from blood. The receptors derive from a man aged 25 to 40 in good health.

The chain uses TRBV6-5 and TRBJ2-1; D might be TRBD1 (6 bases). The CDR3 is made up of 13 amino acids. The ends were cut back, 2 bases at V and 7 bases at J, with 9 bases in the middle. Germline CDR1 reads MNHEY; CDR2 reads SVGAGI. CDR3 in amino acids: CASSYNGQNEQFF. The CDR3 nucleotides read TGTGCCAGCAGTTACAACGGACAGAATGAGCAGTTCTTC.

The chain joins TRBV27 to TRBJ2-2, with unresolved D. Germline V gene data show CDR1 as MNHEY and CDR2 as SMNVEV (reference sequence). This CDR3 is built from 14 residues. Trimming took 8 bases from V and 6 from J, leaving 16 bases between them. The CDR3 DNA is TGTGCCAGCCAAAACTTCGCAGGTCCCGGGGAGCTGTTTTTT. This encodes CASQNFAGPGELFF.

V and J are TRBV27 and TRBJ2-1; no definite D call. V was clipped by 6 bases and J by 8 bases, with 23 bases between them. This CDR3 comprises 16 residues. Germline V gene lookup returns CDR1 MNHEY and CDR2 SMNVEV (reference sequence). Written as DNA, the CDR3 is TGTGCCAGCAGCCCCGGCCCCATTTTGGGTGAGGATGAGCAGTTCTTC. It codes for CASSPGPILGEDEQFF.

The V and J genes are TRBV28 and TRBJ2-7, with TRBD1 matching 11 bases. CDR1 is MDHEN and CDR2 is SYDVKM in the germline V gene. The V gene end was trimmed by 6 bases and the J gene end by 4 bases; junction bases not matched to a gene: 5. The CDR3 length is 14 residues. Here the CDR3 reads CASRWTGGTYEQYF. The DNA of the CDR3 is TGTGCCAGCAGATGGACAGGGGGCACATACGAGCAGTACTTC.

The chain uses TRBV7-9 and TRBJ2-2; weak D call: TRBD2 (6 bases). CDR1 and CDR2 (germline): SEHNR, FQNEAQ (reference sequence). The CDR3 length is 19 residues. The germline V and J ends were trimmed by 0 bases and 5 bases, with 22 bases remaining between them. CDR3 residues: CASSLADQGALEGTGELFF. The CDR3 coding sequence is TGTGCCAGCAGCTTAGCCGACCAAGGAGCCCTGGAGGGAACCGGGGAGCTGTTTTTT.

The chain carries TRBV28 and TRBJ2-7; 7 bases are a match to TRBD2. The CDR3 length is 15 residues. V lost 8 bases, J lost 0 bases, and 10 bases stayed unmatched. Germline V gives CDR1 MDHEN, CDR2 SYDVKM. CDR3 loop: CASVFAAGLSYEQYF. CDR3 DNA sequence: TGTGCCAGCGTCTTTGCAGCGGGACTCTCCTACGAGCAGTACTTC.

This chain links TRBV27 with TRBJ2-1; 8 bases line up with TRBD1. The CDR3 spans 14 residues. Germline values: CDR1 MNHEY, CDR2 SMNVEV (reference sequence). The J segment lost 5 bases and the V segment lost 6 bases, leaving 6 bases of the junction unmatched. The CDR3 bases are TGTGCCAGCAGGGCCCTGACAGGGGACAATGAGCAGTTCTTC. Protein: CASRALTGDNEQFF.

The rearrangement links TRBV21-1 to TRBJ2-2; the table calls TRBD2, which could not be checked here. TRBV21-1 is recorded as a pseudogene. The CDR3 is 15 amino acids. The CDR3 DNA reads TGTGCCAGCAGCAAAGCTAGCACGAACACCGGGGAGCTGTTTTTT. Residues: CASSKASTNTGELFF.

Concerning this clone: One end of the junction does not line up with germline, which may come from a read error. This chain uses TRBV23-1 with TRBJ2-1; 7 bases match TRBD1. TRBV23-1 is labeled an ORF, and its function is uncertain. The CDR3 is made up of 12 amino acids. The CDR3 loop reads CASILSPGQRVF. DNA of the CDR3: TGCGCCAGCATCCTCTCACCGGGACAGAGGGTCTTC.

This clone was counted a single time. The chain carries TRBV27 and TRBJ2-7; 7 bases are a match to TRBD1. From germline, CDR1 is MNHEY and CDR2 SMNVEV (reference sequence). The V gene end was trimmed by 5 bases and the J gene end by 3 bases; junction bases not matched to a gene: 10. CDR3 length: 15 amino acids. The CDR3 is CASSADVGTDYEQYF. In DNA form, the CDR3 reads TGTGCCAGCAGTGCCGACGTCGGGACAGACTACGAGCAGTACTTC.

The V and J genes are TRBV13 and TRBJ2-7, with TRBD1 identical over 9 bases. CDR1 and CDR2 from the germline V gene are PRHDT and FYEKMQ (reference sequence). The CDR3 spans 15 residues. After removal of 6 bases from V and 5 bases from J, the junction contained 11 bases not matched to a gene. CDR3 protein: CASRLTGGLTDEQYF. In DNA form, the CDR3 reads TGTGCCAGCAGACTGACAGGGGGATTAACGGACGAGCAGTACTTC. Together with reference TRBV13 and TRBJ2-7, the CDR3 gives the full variable domain: AAGVIQSPRHLIKEKRETATLKCYPIPRHDTVYWYQQGPGQDPQFLISFYEKMQSDKGSIPDRFSAQQFSDYHSELNMSSLELGDSALYFCASRLTGGLTDEQYFGPGTRLTVT.

The chain couples TRBV7-2 to TRBJ1-2, with D hard to call. This CDR3 has 18 residues. The ends were cut back, 5 bases at V and 4 bases at J, with 26 bases in the middle. Germline loops: CDR1 SGHTA, CDR2 FQGNSA. The CDR3 DNA reads TGTGCCAGCAGCCCTCTACTGGTGGCCTGGGAGACCGGCTATGGCTACACCTTC. It encodes CASSPLLVAWETGYGYTF.

This chain uses TRBV29-1 with TRBJ2-5, with 9 nucleotides matching TRBD2. J lost 5 bases, V lost 0 bases, and 13 bases had no gene match. This CDR3 region has 17 residues. CDR1 is SQVTM, CDR2 ANQGSEA, per germline. This CDR3 reads CSVEDVAGGPHLETQYF. Here the CDR3 DNA reads TGCAGCGTTGAAGACGTGGCGGGAGGGCCGCACTTGGAGACCCAGTACTTC.

J is TRBJ1-2 and V is TRBV5-1, with D perhaps matching TRBD1 (6 bases). This CDR3 is built from 14 residues. The V end lost 5 bases, the J end lost 3 bases, and 14 bases lay between the germline ends. Germline loops: CDR1 SGHRS, CDR2 YFSETQ. The CDR3 reads CASSSRDTDYGYTF. CDR3 nucleotide sequence: TGCGCCAGCAGTTCCCGGGACACCGACTATGGCTACACCTTC.

Written as DNA, the CDR3 is TGTGCCAGCAGCCCCACGGGTTTGCCAGATACGCAGTATTTT. Translating it yields CASSPTGLPDTQYF. V is TRBV7-9 and J is TRBJ2-3; D gene ambiguous. CDR3 length equals 14 residues. CDR1 and CDR2 from the germline V gene are SEHNR and FQNEAQ (reference sequence). Trimming took 5 bases from V and 4 from J, leaving 13 bases between them. The variable domain in full, with the rest retrieved from reference TRBV7-9 and TRBJ2-3, is DTGVSQNPRHKITKRGQNVTFRCDPISEHNRLYWYRQTLGQGPEFLTYFQNEAQLEKSRLLSDRFSAERPKGSFSTLEIQRTEQGDSAMYLCASSPTGLPDTQYFGPGTRLTVL.

The chain links TRBV5-8 to TRBJ2-5; either TRBD1 or TRBD2 may supply D (6 bases each). The CDR3 totals 14 residues. Germline CDR1 and CDR2: SGHTS and YDEGEE. V was cut by 7 bases and J by 3 bases, with 16 bases left in between. DNA for the CDR3: TGTGCCAGCTCACGTGGGGGGCTTGAAGAGACCCAGTACTTC. It codes for CASSRGGLEETQYF.

This chain joins TRBV6-6 and TRBJ2-7; the D is unclear. Germline CDR1 reads MNHNY; CDR2 reads SVGAGI (reference sequence). V lost 5 bases to trimming and J lost 5 bases, with 4 bases between them. The CDR3 is made up of 10 amino acids. In nucleotides, the CDR3 is TGTGCCAGCAGTCCTCACGAGCAGTACTTC. It is translated as CASSPHEQYF.

The chain recombines TRBV14 with TRBJ2-1, with 8 bases identical to TRBD2. The CDR3 contains 13 residues. Germline V gene lookup returns CDR1 SGHDN and CDR2 FVKESK. With V trimmed by 4 bases and J by 16 bases, 12 bases remained unmatched. CDR3 amino acids: CASSPKAGLVRFF. The CDR3 nucleotides read TGTGCCAGCAGCCCAAAGGCGGGACTAGTACGTTTCTTC.

The chain is built from TRBV11-3 and TRBJ2-2, with D tentatively TRBD2 (6 bases). CDR1 and CDR2 (germline): SGHNT, YENEEA. Deletions cut 5 bases from V and 5 bases from J, with 18 bases between. The CDR3 runs 16 residues. The CDR3: CASSPGAGWDTGELFF. Here the CDR3 DNA reads TGTGCCAGCAGCCCCGGGGCGGGATGGGATACCGGGGAGCTGTTTTTT.